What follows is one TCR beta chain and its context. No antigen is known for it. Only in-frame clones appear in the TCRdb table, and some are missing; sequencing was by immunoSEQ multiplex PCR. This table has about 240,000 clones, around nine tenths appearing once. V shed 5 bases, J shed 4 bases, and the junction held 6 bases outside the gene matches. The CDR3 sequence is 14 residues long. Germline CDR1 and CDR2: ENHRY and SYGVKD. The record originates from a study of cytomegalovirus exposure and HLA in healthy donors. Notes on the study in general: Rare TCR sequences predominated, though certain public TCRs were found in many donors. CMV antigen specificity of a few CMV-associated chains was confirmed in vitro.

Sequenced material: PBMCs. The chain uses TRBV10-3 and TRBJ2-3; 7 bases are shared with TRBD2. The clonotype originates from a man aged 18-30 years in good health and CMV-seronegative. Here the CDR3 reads CAISPSGEADTQYF. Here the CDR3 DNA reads TGTGCCATCAGTCCCAGCGGGGAGGCAGATACGCAGTATTTT.